This T cell receptor beta chain stems from a study of T cell changes during pregnancy in multiple sclerosis. The table came from immunoSEQ multiplex PCR; TCRdb's copy has only in-frame clones and leaves some out. This table has 40,000 or so clones, around 90% appearing once. Looked up from germline, CDR1 is KGHSH and CDR2 is LQKENI. This CDR3 is 14 amino acids long. V gave up 4 bases and J gave up 7 bases; unmatched junction bases: 7. Sequences were derived from CD4+ T cells from peripheral blood mononuclear cells, sampled in the third trimester of pregnancy. The chain links TRBV18 to TRBJ1-2; 9 bases are a match to TRBD1. This TCR was recovered from a female donor in good health, enrolled as a control in a pregnancy study. CDR3 DNA: TGTGCCAGCTCACGACGGGACAGGGTTGGTGGCTACACCTTC. Translated: CASSRRDRVGGYTF.